This TCR beta chain was sequenced for a study of cytomegalovirus exposure and HLA in healthy donors. Overall study results and limits: First-cohort TCR clusters tended to co-occur in the 95 to 150 validation repertoires, a later analysis found.

A note on this clone: What it binds is unknown.

The CDR3 loop spans 18 amino acids. Germline CDR1 and CDR2: MGHRA and YSYEKL. J lost 7 bases, V lost 1 base, and 15 bases had no gene match. The method was immunoSEQ multiplex PCR; TCRdb's version includes in-frame clones alone and lacks a portion of them. The repertoire has 200,000 to 250,000 clones, about 93% of them found once; the top ten carry more than 1%. It was the roughly 120-subject validation cohort, separate from the roughly 700-subject first cohort, to which the donors belonged. The sample taken for sequencing was PBMCs. The chain uses TRBV4-1 and TRBJ2-2; 7 nucleotides match TRBD1. This receptor was taken from a woman aged 18-29 years in good health and CMV-seronegative. The DNA of the CDR3 is TGCGCCAGCAGCCAAGTGGCCTTCAGGGGGAGTCCGATCGGGGAGCTGTTTTTT. Amino acid sequence: CASSQVAFRGSPIGELFF.